This TCR beta chain was retrieved from a study of Graves' ophthalmopathy and Graves' hyperthyroidism (dated by TCRdb to the late 2010s). A note on the overall study: Peripheral blood was collected before any treatment was given, at the time of initial diagnosis. The independent validation cohort included about 19 hyperthyroidism patients plus 17 patients who later progressed from hyperthyroidism to ophthalmopathy. To explore V-J signatures that distinguish ophthalmopathy from hyperthyroidism, a discovery set of 95 to 100 patients was enrolled, made up of about 40 with ophthalmopathy and fewer than 60 with stable hyperthyroidism. In total, around 130 blood samples were TCR-sequenced: 40 to 45 ophthalmopathy, under 85 hyperthyroidism and some 17 hyperthyroidism-to-ophthalmopathy patients. T-cell repertoires of thyroid tissue and blood were compared in 5 or 6 hyperthyroidism patients. Following sampling, methimazole starting at 30 mg daily was administered to hyperthyroidism patients, and high-dose intravenous methylprednisolone was administered to ophthalmopathy patients. The study used TCR beta repertoire signatures to distinguish Graves' ophthalmopathy from Graves' hyperthyroidism and to predict progression to ophthalmopathy. The study at large found these results: No statistical method was used to set the sample size in advance, and the investigators knew which group each participant was assigned to. In validation, the model predicted ophthalmopathy progression with 70.59% sensitivity and around 72% specificity; 12 predicted patients were CT-confirmed with GO in a median of approximately 6.5 months. The 13-signature model separated ophthalmopathy from stable hyperthyroidism with 85% to 90% sensitivity and about 81% specificity in cross-validation, and 80%/75% in the test set. Most expanded thyroid clonotypes with a frequency above 0.001 also appeared in blood, which suggests that blood repertoires may reflect the immune response in the thyroid.

This clonotype has at least ten counts. Its cognate antigen has yet to be identified. No qualities accompany the bases; no much larger clone lies one base away. For repertoire sequencing, TCR beta CDR3 regions were amplified from RNA transcripts. The first round of RT-PCR was done with HTBI primers and the Qiagen OneStep RT-PCR kit, and was followed by a second round of multiplex PCR, then size selection and purification. Sequencing of the libraries was carried out on an Illumina HiSeq2000 in paired-end mode with 100 bp reads. Per the authors' processing: Reads were processed with SOAPnuke, discarding reads with adapters, uncalled bases, mean Phred below 15, or no exact constant-primer or identifier match. High-quality paired reads were merged with COPE v1.2.5. Unique nucleotide sequences were defined as clonotypes and aligned to IMGT TRB V, D and J references using MiTCR v1.1. The analysis was limited to V-J combinations with a frequency above 0.0001, which together covered 99.2% of repertoires. A TCR clonal expansion and chaos score per V-J combination was defined as the ratio of F50 clonal expansion to chaos observed in the TCRdist matrix. Welch's t-statistics and random forest were used to reduce the features to about a dozen V-J combinations, which were then used as input to a naive Bayes classifier. The similarity between thyroid and blood repertoires was quantified using the Morisita-Horn index. Clones were called with MiXCR by TCRdb after fastp trimmed the public reads at Q25, and only in-frame beta chains were retained. Each CDR3 protein appears once, grouped with its most common genes and DNA. These V and J calls originate from TCRdb's pipeline instead of the authors' own analysis. The sample table shows about 700,000 distinct CDR3 sequences, and about two fifths are seen once. Of the sample, over 2.5% falls within the top ten clones.

Patients with ophthalmopathy had moderately to severely active disease, with a Clinical Activity Score of 3 or more, a NOSPECS grade of 4 or more, and a disease duration of less than 3 months. Anyone with other autoimmune diseases, uncontrolled infections, pregnancy or lactation was excluded from the study. Clinical symptoms, serum thyroxine, TRAb, thyroid ultrasound and orbital computed tomography were used for diagnosis. Using Ficoll-Paque density gradient centrifugation, PBMCs were isolated from 8.5 to 10 ml of fresh peripheral blood. Total RNA was extracted with Trizol reagent and quality-checked on an Agilent 2100 Bioanalyzer. The CDR3 runs 14 amino acids, cysteine and phenylalanine included. This entry keeps only the CDR3 DNA: 42 bases, framed from base 1. Cut back by 6 bases and 5 bases, the V and J ends lie 17 bases apart. CDR1 and CDR2 were assigned from the germline V gene as ENHRY and SYGVKD.

The chain is made from TRBV10-3 and TRBJ2-7; perhaps TRBD1 is the D gene, with 6 bases matching. Specimen: peripheral blood. This receptor was taken from an adult man with Graves' ophthalmopathy. The encoded CDR3 is CAIRGDIPHHEQYF. DNA sequence: TGTGCCATCAGGGGGGACATACCTCACCACGAGCAGTACTTC.